This TCR beta chain was observed in a study of early T cells in non-severe SARS-CoV-2 infection. Turning to the study itself: Sequencing targeted bulk RNA from unsorted whole blood, leaving chains unpaired.

Germline assignment: CDR1 ENHRY and CDR2 SYGVKD. V was clipped by 3 bases and J by 4 bases, with 7 bases between them. The CDR3 has 12 residues. Tagging with unique molecular identifiers was applied to individual cDNA molecules. TCRdb independently ran MiXCR on the 5' RACE reads; one entry per CDR3 protein. The repertoire consists of tens of thousands of distinct CDR3 sequences, with 16% occurring once and the leading ten covering about 5%. V and J are TRBV10-3 and TRBJ2-7, with D possibly TRBD1 on 5 matching bases. The TCR was taken from an adult who was a healthcare worker with PCR-confirmed SARS-CoV-2 infection or an uninfected control (not recorded which). This specimen was whole blood, taken at baseline. In DNA, the CDR3 is TGTGCCATCAGTGAACAGGAGTACGAGCAGTACTTC. Translated: CAISEQEYEQYF.